This T cell receptor beta chain emerged from a study of coeliac disease. For the study at large: Each coeliac patient was active, refractory type I, or diet-controlled. Study-wide results and limits: Most TRB amino acid sequences occurred in only one sample. Intraepithelial and lamina propria fractions were not highly pure, so cross-contamination was possible.

As to this clone: What it binds is unknown.

The junction had 8 bases not matched to a gene; V was cut back by 2 bases and J by 4 bases. This CDR3 has 16 residues. Germline CDR1 SGHRS, CDR2 YFSETQ. Method: immunoSEQ multiplex PCR; TCRdb's copy keeps in-frame clones and lacks some. The sample carries 3,000 to 4,000 clones, less than 55% recorded once. Material for sequencing was intraepithelial lymphocytes from the gut. This chain joins TRBV5-1 and TRBJ1-3; 8 bases are a match to TRBD1. The clonotype was recovered from a woman in her seventies with celiac disease. The CDR3 protein is CASSFNAGGTGNTIYF. Written as DNA, the CDR3 is TGCGCCAGCAGCTTTAACGCAGGGGGCACGGGAAACACCATATATTTT.